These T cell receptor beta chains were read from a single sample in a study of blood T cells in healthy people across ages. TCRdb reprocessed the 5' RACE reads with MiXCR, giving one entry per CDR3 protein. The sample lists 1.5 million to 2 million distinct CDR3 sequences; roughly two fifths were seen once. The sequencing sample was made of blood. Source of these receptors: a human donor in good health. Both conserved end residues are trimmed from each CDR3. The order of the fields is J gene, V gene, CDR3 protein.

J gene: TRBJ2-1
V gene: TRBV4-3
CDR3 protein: ASSPGGVRGNEQF

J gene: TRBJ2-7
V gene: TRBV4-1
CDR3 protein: ASSPRDSRGGEQY

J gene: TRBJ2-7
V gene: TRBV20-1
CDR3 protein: SASGLPGLAGEYEQY

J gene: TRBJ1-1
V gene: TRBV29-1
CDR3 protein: SVEVPRDNTEAF

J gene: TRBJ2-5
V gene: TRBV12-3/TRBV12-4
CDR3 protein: ASSADRETQY

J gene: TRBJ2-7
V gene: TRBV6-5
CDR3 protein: ASSRQLLTEQY

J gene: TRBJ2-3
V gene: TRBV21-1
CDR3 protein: ASRQDREDTQY

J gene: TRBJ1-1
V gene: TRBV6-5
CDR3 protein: ASRRDRDSTEAF

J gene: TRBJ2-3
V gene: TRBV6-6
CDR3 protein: ASSYGLAGREADTQY

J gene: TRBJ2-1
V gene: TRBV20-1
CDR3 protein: SARDRLAGVYNEQF

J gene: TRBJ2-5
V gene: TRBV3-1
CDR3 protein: ASSQYKLGSTQY

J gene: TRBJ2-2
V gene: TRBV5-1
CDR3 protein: ASSLVVMGLPETGIGELF

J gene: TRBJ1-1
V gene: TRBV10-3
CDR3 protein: AISESGTAYKIEAF

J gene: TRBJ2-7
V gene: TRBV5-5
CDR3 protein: ASSPGDSWNEQY

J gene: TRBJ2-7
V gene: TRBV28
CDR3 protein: ASSFFIGAYEQY

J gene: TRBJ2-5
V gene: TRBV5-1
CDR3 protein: ASSPGTGAEQTQY

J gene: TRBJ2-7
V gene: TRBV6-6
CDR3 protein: ASSYTDEQY

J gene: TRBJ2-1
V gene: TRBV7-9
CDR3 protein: ASSPKGGPKAFYNEQF

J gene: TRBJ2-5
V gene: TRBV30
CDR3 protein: AWRARGQETQY

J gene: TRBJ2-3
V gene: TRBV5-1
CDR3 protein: ASSLGGTRDTQY

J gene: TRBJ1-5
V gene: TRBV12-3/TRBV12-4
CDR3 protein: ASSFHADRGHQPQH

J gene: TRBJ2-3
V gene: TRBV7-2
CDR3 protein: ASSFLPSTSGGADTQY

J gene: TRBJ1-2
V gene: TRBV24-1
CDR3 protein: ATSDPGTGGAVNGYT

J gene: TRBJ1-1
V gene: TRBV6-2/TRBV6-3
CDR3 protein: ASSYVGEAF

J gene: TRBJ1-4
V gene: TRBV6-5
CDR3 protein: ASSYDLDRVKEKLF

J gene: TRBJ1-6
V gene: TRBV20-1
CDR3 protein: SARQGSDSPLH

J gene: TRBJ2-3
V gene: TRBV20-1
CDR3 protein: SAPPTGTSGGWADTQY

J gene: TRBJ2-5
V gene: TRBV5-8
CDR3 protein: ASSEGTGGLETQY

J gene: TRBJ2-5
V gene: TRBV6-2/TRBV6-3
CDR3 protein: ASSGQGMKTQY

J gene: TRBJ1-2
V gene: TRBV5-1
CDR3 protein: ASSLDRGYGHT

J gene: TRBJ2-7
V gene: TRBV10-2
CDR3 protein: ASSVRSYEQY

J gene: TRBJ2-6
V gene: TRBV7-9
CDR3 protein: ASSPSEPPGANVLT

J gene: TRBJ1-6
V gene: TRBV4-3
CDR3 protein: ASSPGITYNSPLH

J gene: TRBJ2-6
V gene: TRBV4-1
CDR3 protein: ASSQVGRISGANVLT

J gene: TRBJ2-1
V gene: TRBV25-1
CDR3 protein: ASTPRGTAYDEQF

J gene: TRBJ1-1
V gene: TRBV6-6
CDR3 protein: ASSTDRPTEAF

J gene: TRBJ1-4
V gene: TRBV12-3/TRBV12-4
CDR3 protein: ASSAQGKDEKLF

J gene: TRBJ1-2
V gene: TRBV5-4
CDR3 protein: ASSLERGVGYT

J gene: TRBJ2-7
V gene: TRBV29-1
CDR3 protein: SVEMQGGSYEQY

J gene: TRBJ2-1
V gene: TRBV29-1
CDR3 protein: SVEGTADNEQF

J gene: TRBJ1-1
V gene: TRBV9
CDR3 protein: ASSPGPGEWTF

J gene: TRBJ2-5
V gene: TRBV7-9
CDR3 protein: ASSPPVGNQY

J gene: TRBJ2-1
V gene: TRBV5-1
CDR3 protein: ASSPGTSGVEQF

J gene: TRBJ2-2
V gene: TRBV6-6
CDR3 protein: ASTMTGALTGELF

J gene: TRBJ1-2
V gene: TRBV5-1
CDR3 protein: ASSEGLPGQGSGYT